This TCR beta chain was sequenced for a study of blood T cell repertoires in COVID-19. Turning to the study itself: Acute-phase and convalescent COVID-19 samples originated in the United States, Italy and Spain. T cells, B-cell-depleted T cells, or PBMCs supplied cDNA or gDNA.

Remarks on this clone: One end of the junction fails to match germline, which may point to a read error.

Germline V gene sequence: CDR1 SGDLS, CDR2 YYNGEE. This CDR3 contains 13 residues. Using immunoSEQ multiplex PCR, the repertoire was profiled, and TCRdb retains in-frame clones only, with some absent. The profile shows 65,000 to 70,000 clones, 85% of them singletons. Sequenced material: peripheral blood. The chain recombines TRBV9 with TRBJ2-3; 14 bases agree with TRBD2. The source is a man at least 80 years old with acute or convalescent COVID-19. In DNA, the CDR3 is TGTGCCAGCAGCGTAGGGGGGACTAGCGGGAGTCATTTT. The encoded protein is CASSVGGTSGSHF.